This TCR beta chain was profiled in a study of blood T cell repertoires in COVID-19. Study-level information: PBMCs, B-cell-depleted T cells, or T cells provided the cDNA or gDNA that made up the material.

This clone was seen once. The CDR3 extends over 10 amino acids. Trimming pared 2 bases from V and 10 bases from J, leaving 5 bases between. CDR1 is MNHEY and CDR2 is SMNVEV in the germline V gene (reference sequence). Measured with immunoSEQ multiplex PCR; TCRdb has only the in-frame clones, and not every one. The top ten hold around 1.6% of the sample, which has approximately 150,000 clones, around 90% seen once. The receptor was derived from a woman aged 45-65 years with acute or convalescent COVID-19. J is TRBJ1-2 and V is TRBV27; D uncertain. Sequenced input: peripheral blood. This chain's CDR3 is CASSLGPYTF. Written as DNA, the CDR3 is TGTGCCAGCAGTTTAGGGCCCTACACCTTC.